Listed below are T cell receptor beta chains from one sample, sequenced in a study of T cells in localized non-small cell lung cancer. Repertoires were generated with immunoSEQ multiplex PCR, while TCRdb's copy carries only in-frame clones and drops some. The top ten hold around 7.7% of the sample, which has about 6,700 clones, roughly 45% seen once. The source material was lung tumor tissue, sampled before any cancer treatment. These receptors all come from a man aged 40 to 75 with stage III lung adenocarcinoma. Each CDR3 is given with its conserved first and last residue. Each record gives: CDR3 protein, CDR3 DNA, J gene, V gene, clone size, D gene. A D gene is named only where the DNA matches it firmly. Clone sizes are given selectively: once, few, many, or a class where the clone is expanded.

CDR3: CASSRREGEYQYF; DNA: TGTGCCAGCAGTCGCAGAGAAGGGGAGTACCAGTACTTC; J: TRBJ2-5; V: TRBV6-8; size: few; D: NA
CDR3: CASSLGMDRGGNEQFF; DNA: TGTGCCAGCAGCTTAGGGATGGACAGGGGAGGCAATGAGCAGTTCTTC; J: TRBJ2-1; V: TRBV11-3; size: few; D: TRBD1
CDR3: CASSSTGNEGEKLFF; DNA: TGTGCCAGCAGCTCGACCGGGAACGAGGGGGAAAAACTGTTTTTT; J: TRBJ1-4; V: TRBV11-3; size: medium-sized; D: NA
CDR3: CGRGSGANVLTF; DNA: TGTGGCCGAGGCTCTGGGGCCAACGTCCTGACTTTC; J: TRBJ2-6; V: TRBV30; size: NA; D: NA
CDR3: CASSIDLSVHNYGYTF; DNA: TGTGCCAGTAGTATAGACCTCTCGGTGCACAACTATGGCTACACCTTC; J: TRBJ1-2; V: TRBV19; size: NA; D: NA
CDR3: CASNTGAGANVLTF; DNA: TGTGCCAGTAACACAGGGGCTGGGGCCAACGTCCTGACTTTC; J: TRBJ2-6; V: TRBV2; size: few; D: TRBD1
CDR3: CASSYGNQPQHF; DNA: TGTGCCAGCAGTTACGGGAATCAGCCCCAGCATTTT; J: TRBJ1-5; V: TRBV6-8; size: medium-sized; D: NA
CDR3: CSVEDPNQNYNEQFF; DNA: TGCAGCGTTGAGGACCCTAACCAGAACTACAATGAGCAGTTCTTC; J: TRBJ2-1; V: TRBV29-1; size: NA; D: NA
CDR3: CASSLFWGQGGQPQHF; DNA: TGTGCCAGCAGTTTATTCTGGGGACAGGGAGGTCAGCCCCAGCATTTT; J: TRBJ1-5; V: TRBV28; size: NA; D: TRBD1
CDR3: CAWNNGRAGETQYF; DNA: TGTGCCTGGAATAACGGGAGGGCCGGAGAGACCCAGTACTTC; J: TRBJ2-5; V: TRBV30; size: NA; D: TRBD2
CDR3: CASSYQGQGIGWDSTDTQYF; DNA: TGTGCCAGCAGTTACCAGGGACAGGGGATCGGCTGGGACTCCACAGATACGCAGTATTTT; J: TRBJ2-3; V: TRBV6-8; size: few; D: TRBD1
CDR3: CASSLWGTSGANVLTF; DNA: TGTGCCAGCAGTTTATGGGGGACCTCTGGGGCCAACGTCCTGACTTTC; J: TRBJ2-6; V: TRBV28; size: few; D: NA
CDR3: CASSLDNRGREAFF; DNA: TGTGCCAGCAGCTTAGACAACAGGGGGCGAGAAGCTTTCTTT; J: TRBJ1-1; V: TRBV11-3; size: NA; D: TRBD1
CDR3: CASKDTDTGELFF; DNA: TGTGCCAGTAAGGACACCGACACCGGGGAGCTGTTTTTT; J: TRBJ2-2; V: TRBV19; size: NA; D: NA
CDR3: CASSQGQGVDGYTF; DNA: TGTGCCAGCAGCCAAGGACAGGGGGTGGATGGCTACACCTTC; J: TRBJ1-2; V: TRBV11-3; size: few; D: TRBD1
CDR3: CASSYTPQSGNTIYF; DNA: TGTGCCAGCAGCTATACTCCCCAATCTGGAAACACCATATATTTT; J: TRBJ1-3; V: TRBV7-8; size: few; D: NA
CDR3: CASSFYRAPGGEQYF; DNA: TGTGCCAGCAGCTTCTACAGGGCCCCCGGGGGCGAGCAGTACTTC; J: TRBJ2-7; V: TRBV11-3; size: few; D: NA
CDR3: CASSGDRVGSEAFF; DNA: TGTGCCAGCAGCGGCGACAGGGTGGGGTCTGAAGCTTTCTTT; J: TRBJ1-1; V: TRBV11-3; size: many; D: TRBD1
CDR3: CASSGATYTGELFF; DNA: TGCGCCAGCAGCGGAGCTACCTACACCGGGGAGCTGTTTTTT; J: TRBJ2-2; V: TRBV5-1; size: NA; D: NA
CDR3: CASSIAKPGEQYF; DNA: TGTGCCAGTAGTATAGCTAAACCGGGCGAGCAGTACTTC; J: TRBJ2-7; V: TRBV19; size: NA; D: NA
CDR3: CASSLWDSQETQYF; DNA: TGTGCCAGCAGTTTATGGGACAGCCAAGAGACCCAGTACTTC; J: TRBJ2-5; V: TRBV6-8; size: medium-sized; D: TRBD1
CDR3: CASSRDSTEAFF; DNA: TGTGCCAGCTCACGGGACAGCACTGAAGCTTTCTTT; J: TRBJ1-1; V: TRBV18; size: once; D: TRBD1
CDR3: CASSLNGVNYGYTF; DNA: TGTGCCAGCAGCTTAAACGGGGTCAACTATGGCTACACCTTC; J: TRBJ1-2; V: TRBV11-3; size: medium-sized; D: NA
CDR3: CAYGQGGPDTQYF; DNA: TGTGCTTACGGACAGGGAGGCCCAGATACGCAGTATTTT; J: TRBJ2-3; V: TRBV30; size: NA; D: TRBD1
CDR3: CASSMFSGTGTHNEQFF; DNA: TGTGCCAGCAGCATGTTTTCCGGGACAGGGACACACAATGAGCAGTTCTTC; J: TRBJ2-1; V: TRBV11-3; size: few; D: TRBD1
CDR3: CASSIGWAGANVLTF; DNA: TGTGCCAGTAGTATTGGTTGGGCTGGGGCCAACGTCCTGACTTTC; J: TRBJ2-6; V: TRBV19; size: few; D: NA
CDR3: CASADGRANEKLFF; DNA: TGTGCCAGTGCGGACGGGCGGGCTAATGAAAAACTGTTTTTT; J: TRBJ1-4; V: TRBV19; size: NA; D: NA
CDR3: CASRPPGQQNTGELFF; DNA: TGTGCCAGCAGACCTCCGGGACAGCAGAACACCGGGGAGCTGTTTTTT; J: TRBJ2-2; V: TRBV2; size: few; D: TRBD1
CDR3: CASTPGGGQRGEKLFF; DNA: TGTGCCAGCACTCCCGGGGGGGGCCAGAGAGGAGAAAAACTGTTTTTT; J: TRBJ1-4; V: TRBV28; size: NA; D: NA
CDR3: CASSKDREENSPLHF; DNA: TGTGCCAGCAGTAAGGACAGGGAGGAAAATTCACCCCTCCACTTT; J: TRBJ1-6; V: TRBV2; size: medium-sized; D: TRBD1
CDR3: CATSGRTGLWANTGELFF; DNA: TGTGCCACCAGTGGACGGACAGGCCTTTGGGCGAACACCGGGGAGCTGTTTTTT; J: TRBJ2-2; V: TRBV27; size: NA; D: TRBD1